Listed below are T cell receptor beta chains from one sample, sequenced in a study of T cell repertoires in cytomegalovirus infection. Using its own MiXCR run on the reads, TCRdb lists one record per CDR3 protein. In the table there are 450,000 to 550,000 distinct CDR3 sequences, approximately 17% of which are singletons. Material: CD8+ T cells from PBMCs. The origin of the receptors is a human donor in good health (CMV status not recorded). Some clones in this sample may be carry-over from other donors' samples. Both conserved end residues are part of each CDR3. The D gene is left open where the match is weak. Clone size appears in some rows only: once, few, many, or a class for an expanded clone.

v_gene	d_gene	j_gene	abundance	CDR3nt	CDR3aa
TRBV29-1	TRBD1	TRBJ2-5	few	TGCAGCTCTCGACAGGGGTACGGAGCGCAAGAGACCCAGTACTTC	CSSRQGYGAQETQYF
TRBV4-2	.	TRBJ2-1	many	TGTGCCAGCAGCCAAGAAGCCAGCGGGCTAGGGGTGGGGTACAATGAGCAGTTCTTC	CASSQEASGLGVGYNEQFF
TRBV19	.	TRBJ2-2	many	TGTGCCAGTAGTATAATGGGGAACACCGGGGAGCTGTTTTTT	CASSIMGNTGELFF
TRBV12-3/TRBV12-4	TRBD1	TRBJ2-1	many	TGTGCCAGCAGGGACAGGGGGATCAATGAGCAGTTCTTC	CASRDRGINEQFF
TRBV19	TRBD1	TRBJ2-7	many	TGTGCCAGTAGTACCAAGGGACAGTCCTACGAGCAGTACTTC	CASSTKGQSYEQYF
TRBV20-1	TRBD1	TRBJ2-7	.	TGCAGTGCTCCCCGGACAGGGATATCCTACGAGCAGTACTTC	CSAPRTGISYEQYF
TRBV20-1	TRBD2	TRBJ2-1	.	TGCAGTGCGGGGACTAGCGGGAGAGGCGCTCGCTCCTACAATGAGCAGTTCTTC	CSAGTSGRGARSYNEQFF
TRBV3-1	.	TRBJ2-7	few	TGTGCCAGCAGCCAAGAGGAGGCCACTACCTACGAGCAGTACTTC	CASSQEEATTYEQYF
TRBV11-1	TRBD1	TRBJ2-5	.	TGTGCCAGCAGCCCATGGCGGGCAGGGGGAAAGACCCAGTACTTC	CASSPWRAGGKTQYF
TRBV7-3	TRBD2	TRBJ2-1	.	TGTGCCAGCAGCTTAGGGCTAGCGGGGGGCATCCCCAATGAGCAGTTCTTC	CASSLGLAGGIPNEQFF
TRBV28	.	TRBJ1-5	many	TGTGCCAGCAGTTTAGACAGTCTATTCCAGCCCCAGCATTTT	CASSLDSLFQPQHF
TRBV20-1	.	TRBJ2-7	many	TGCAGTGCTAGTGGTTTAACTACCCCCTACGAGCAGTACTTC	CSASGLTTPYEQYF
TRBV11-2	.	TRBJ1-1	few	TGTGCCAGCAGCCCATGGGATACGACGGACCATCGGTTAGCTTTCTTT	CASSPWDTTDHRLAFF
TRBV7-9	.	TRBJ1-2	many	TGTGCCAGCAGCTTTGAGACAGGAATAGGCTATGGCTACACCTTC	CASSFETGIGYGYTF
TRBV5-6	TRBD1	TRBJ2-6	.	TGTGCCAGCAGCAGCTGGACAGGCCAAGTCTCTGGGGCCAACGTCCTGACTTTC	CASSSWTGQVSGANVLTF
TRBV7-9	.	TRBJ1-6	.	TGTGCCAGCAGCTTAACAATCGGACAGCTCCGTGGGGCCCTCCACTTT	CASSLTIGQLRGALHF
TRBV9	TRBD1	TRBJ1-2	few	TGTGCCAGCAGCGCCCGACAGGGGGATAACTATGGCTACACCTTC	CASSARQGDNYGYTF
TRBV15	.	TRBJ2-2	many	TGTGCCACCAGCAGTCCCGGGACCAACTACGGGGAGCTGTTTTTT	CATSSPGTNYGELFF
TRBV4-1	TRBD2	TRBJ2-3	few	TGCGCCAGCAGCCGACAGGGTGGGACCCTAGCGGGGACAGATACGCAGTATTTT	CASSRQGGTLAGTDTQYF
TRBV29-1	TRBD2	TRBJ2-1	many	TGCAGCGTTGAGGGTCTAGCGGACCTTTTCTCCTACAATGAGCAGTTCTTC	CSVEGLADLFSYNEQFF
TRBV6-5	.	TRBJ2-3	many	TGTGCCAGCAGTTATGGGAGGGGGGGGGATACGCAGTATTTT	CASSYGRGGDTQYF
TRBV28	TRBD1	TRBJ2-7	many	TGTGCCAGCAGTTCCCGGGACAGGGGGCCCTACGAGCAGTACTTC	CASSSRDRGPYEQYF
TRBV9	.	TRBJ2-7	few	TGTGCCAGCAGCGCAACTGACAGTTCCTACGAGCAGTACTTC	CASSATDSSYEQYF
TRBV6-6	TRBD1	TRBJ1-5	few	TGTGCCAGCAGTTACTCCTGGAAGGGGGCCGGCAATCAGCCCCAGCATTTT	CASSYSWKGAGNQPQHF
TRBV27	.	TRBJ2-5	many	TGTGCCAGCAGGTACAAATTGGCCCGGCCAGAGACCCAGTACTTC	CASRYKLARPETQYF
TRBV6-5	.	TRBJ2-1	many	TGTGCCAGCAGTTACTCGCAGGGGCCCAGGAATGAGCAGTTCTTC	CASSYSQGPRNEQFF
TRBV4-2	.	TRBJ2-5	few	TGTGCCAGCAGCCAAGGTGGGGGGCGGGCAGAGACCCAGTACTTC	CASSQGGGRAETQYF